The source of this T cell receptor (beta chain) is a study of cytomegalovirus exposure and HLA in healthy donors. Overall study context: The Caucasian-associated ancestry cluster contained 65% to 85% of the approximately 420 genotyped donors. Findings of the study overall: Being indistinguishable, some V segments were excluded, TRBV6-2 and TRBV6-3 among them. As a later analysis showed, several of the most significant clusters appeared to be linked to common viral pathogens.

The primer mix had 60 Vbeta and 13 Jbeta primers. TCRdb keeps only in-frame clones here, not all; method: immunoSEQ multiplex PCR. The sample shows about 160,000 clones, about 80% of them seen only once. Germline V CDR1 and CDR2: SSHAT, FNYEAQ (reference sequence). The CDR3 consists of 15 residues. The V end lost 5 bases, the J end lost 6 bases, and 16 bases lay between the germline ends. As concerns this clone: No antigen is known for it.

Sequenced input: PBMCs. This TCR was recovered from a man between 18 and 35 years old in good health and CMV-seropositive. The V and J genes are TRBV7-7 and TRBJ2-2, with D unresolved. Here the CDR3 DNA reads TGTGCCAGCAGCCGAGGCACCCGCATCCCCGGGGAGCTGTTTTTT. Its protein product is CASSRGTRIPGELFF.